Described below is a single T cell receptor beta chain sequence and its context. This sample was included in a study of blood T cell repertoires in COVID-19. This CDR3 comprises 15 residues. The V gene's germline CDR1 is SEHNR and CDR2 FQNEAQ (reference sequence). V was trimmed by 1 base and J by 3 bases, leaving 13 bases between them. Sequenced by immunoSEQ multiplex PCR; TCRdb stores in-frame clones only, minus some. The sample contains some 230,000 clones, 70% to 85% of which appear only once. The sequencing input was PBMCs or T cells enriched from blood (not recorded which). The sequence came from a man in his forties who had recovered from COVID-19. The V call is TRBV7-9, the J call TRBJ2-7, with D perhaps TRBD1 (8 bases). CDR3 DNA sequence: TGTGCCAGCAGCTTAGAGCGGGGACAGGACTACGAGCAGTACTTC. Protein sequence: CASSLERGQDYEQYF.